This entry features one T cell receptor (beta chain) sequence. Its antigen remains unidentified. The J segment lost 4 bases and the V segment lost 0 bases, leaving 12 bases of the junction unmatched. Germline V gene lookup returns CDR1 LGHDT and CDR2 YNNKEL (reference sequence). CDR3 size: 18 residues. This entry belongs to a study of T-cell reconstitution after alpha-beta-depleted transplantation in children. Study-level results: Some patients owed their high day-60 TCRbeta diversity to surviving recipient T cells and thymic progenitors. The main origin of T-cell counts and diversity one year after transplant was newly produced T cells.

Unique molecular identifiers were used to barcode this TCRbeta library. In TCRdb, the PCR reads were re-called with MiXCR into one record per CDR3 protein. The sample carries 800,000 to 1,000,000 distinct CDR3 sequences, about 29% recorded once. The receptor's source is a boy in the first two years of life who had a stem cell transplant for SCID, so the T cells may come from the graft donor. Sequencing was performed on PBMCs, mostly from graft donor cells, taken 360 days after TCRalphabeta/CD19-depleted stem cell transplant. This sequence joins TRBV3-1 and TRBJ2-1, with 7 bases that match TRBD2. Here the CDR3 reads CASSQDRGVAGNYNEQFF. The CDR3 DNA is TGTGCCAGCAGCCAAGATCGAGGAGTAGCGGGCAATTACAATGAGCAGTTCTTC.